Listed below are T cell receptor beta chains from one sample, sequenced in a study of patients and donors after allogeneic stem cell transplantation. TCRdb itself ran the RT-PCR reads through MiXCR, one entry per CDR3 protein. The sample contains roughly 940,000 distinct CDR3 sequences, roughly 17% of which appear only once. Sequencing input: blood, either unsorted or a sorted T cell fraction (not recorded which). These TCRs come from a human donor who was either an allogeneic HSCT recipient or a stem cell or donor lymphocyte infusion donor (not recorded which). It is not recorded whose cells these are; they may come from a transplant donor. The conserved cysteine and the conserved F or W are not part of the CDR3 here.

TRBJ2-3 | TRBV29-1 | SVEGGAGGMDTQY
TRBJ2-3 | TRBV20-1 | SALSRGVRDTQY
TRBJ2-7 | TRBV7-9 | ASSLASSGSSYEQY
TRBJ1-4 | TRBV7-8 | ASSSYLGQGDEKLF
TRBJ2-3 | TRBV7-8 | ASSFSSGTDTQY
TRBJ1-1 | TRBV10-3 | AISGTGLSGEAF
TRBJ2-5 | TRBV25-1 | ASSERAGLETQY
TRBJ2-5 | TRBV18 | ASSPSTEKHVRETQY
TRBJ2-7 | TRBV11-3 | ASSSSRYEQY
TRBJ1-1 | TRBV12-3/TRBV12-4 | ASSHLGWDTEAF
TRBJ2-7 | TRBV21-1 | ASSKGASGSFDEQY
TRBJ1-4 | TRBV4-1 | ASSPGTGKTTNEKLF
TRBJ2-1 | TRBV29-1 | SVDQGRDSNEQF
TRBJ1-6 | TRBV5-1 | ASSLNRQGSPLH
TRBJ1-2 | TRBV7-9 | ASSGDVVYYT
TRBJ2-1 | TRBV12-3/TRBV12-4 | ASSQLGTDEQF
TRBJ2-7 | TRBV15 | ATSRDLGGNRYEQY